This TCR beta chain stems from a study of blood T cell repertoires in COVID-19. In the authors' methods: Researchers report that nucleated cell counts were estimated from reference gene primer amplification. Assay: immunoSEQ multiplex PCR; the TCRdb copy retains only in-frame clones and omits some. V and J calls plus clone size are reproduced from that table; the DNA served to infer D and trimming. Of around 150,000 clones in the sample, about nine tenths were seen once. This CDR3 has 17 residues. Germline trimming cut 8 bases from V and 2 bases from J; bases unmatched to any gene: 15. CDR1 is LGHDT, CDR2 YNNKEL, per germline (reference sequence).

Sequencing was done on a sample of peripheral blood. This TCR came from a man over 45 with active or convalescent COVID-19. The gene calls are TRBV3-1 (or the pseudogene TRBV3-2) and TRBJ2-1; the match to TRBD2 covers 7 bases. The CDR3 loop is CASAPFGLAETYNEQFF. The CDR3, as DNA: TGTGCCAGCGCTCCCTTTGGGCTAGCGGAGACCTACAATGAGCAGTTCTTC.